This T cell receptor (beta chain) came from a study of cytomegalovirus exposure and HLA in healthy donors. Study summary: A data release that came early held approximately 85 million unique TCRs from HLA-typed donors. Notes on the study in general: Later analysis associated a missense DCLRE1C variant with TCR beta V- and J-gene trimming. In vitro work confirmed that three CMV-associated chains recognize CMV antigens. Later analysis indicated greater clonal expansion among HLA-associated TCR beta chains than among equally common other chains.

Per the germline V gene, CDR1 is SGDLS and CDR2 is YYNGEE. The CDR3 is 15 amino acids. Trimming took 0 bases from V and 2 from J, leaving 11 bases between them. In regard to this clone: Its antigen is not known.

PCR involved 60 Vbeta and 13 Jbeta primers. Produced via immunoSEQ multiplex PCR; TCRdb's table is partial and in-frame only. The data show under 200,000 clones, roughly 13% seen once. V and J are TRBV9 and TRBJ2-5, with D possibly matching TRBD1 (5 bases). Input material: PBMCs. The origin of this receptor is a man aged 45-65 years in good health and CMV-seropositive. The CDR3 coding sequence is TGTGCCAGCAGCGTAGCTCCAGGGAAACAAGAGACCCAGTACTTC. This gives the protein CASSVAPGKQETQYF.